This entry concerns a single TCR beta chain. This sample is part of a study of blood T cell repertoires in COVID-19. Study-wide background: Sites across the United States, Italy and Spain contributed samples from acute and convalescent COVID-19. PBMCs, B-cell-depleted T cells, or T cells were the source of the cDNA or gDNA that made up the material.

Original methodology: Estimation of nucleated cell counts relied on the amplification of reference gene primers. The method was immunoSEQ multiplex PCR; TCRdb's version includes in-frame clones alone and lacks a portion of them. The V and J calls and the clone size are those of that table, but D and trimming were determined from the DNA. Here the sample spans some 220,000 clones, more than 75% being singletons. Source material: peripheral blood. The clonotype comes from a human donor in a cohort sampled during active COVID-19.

DNA for the CDR3: TGTGCCAGCAGTAAGCCGGGACTCCTAACGCAGTATTTT. Translating it yields CASSKPGLLTQYF. The chain links TRBV6-2 or TRBV6-3 to TRBJ2-3, with D perhaps matching TRBD2 (6 bases). Germline V CDR1 and CDR2: MNHEY, SVGEGT. The CDR3 consists of 13 residues. Trimming shortened V by 5 bases and J by 9 bases, and 15 bases separated the two germline ends.